This TCR beta chain was captured in a study of CD8 T cells in Susac syndrome. This clonotype was counted a single time. Its antigen is still unknown. Reverse transcription of about 0.5 to 1 ug RNA used random hexamers. Amplification of TCR beta CDR3 by immunoSEQ multiplex PCR spanned 54 Vbeta and 13 Jbeta. TCRdb re-called the immunoSEQ multiplex PCR reads through MiXCR, storing one row per CDR3 protein. Among about 250,000 distinct CDR3 sequences listed, 80% to 95% were seen once. CD8+ and CD4+ T cells taken from blood had their TCR beta sequenced. Purification of the CD8+ and CD4+ T cells relied on negative isolation, and TEMRA cells underwent FACS enrichment. Study-wide points: The study's TCR sequencing and HLA analysis covered a relatively small number of individuals, and the study acknowledged this.

Germline trimming cut 1 base from V and 6 bases from J; bases unmatched to any gene: 8. Germline loops: CDR1 MGHRA, CDR2 YSYEKL. The CDR3 loop spans 16 amino acids. Sequencing used CD4+ T cells from PBMCs. The chain links TRBV4-1 to TRBJ2-2; TRBD2 aligns across 7 bases. The TCR sequence derives from a human donor with multiple sclerosis. CDR3 DNA sequence: TGCGCCAGCAGCCAAGTGAGATGGGGGGGGGCCGGGGAGCTGTTTTTT. Its protein product is CASSQVRWGGAGELFF.